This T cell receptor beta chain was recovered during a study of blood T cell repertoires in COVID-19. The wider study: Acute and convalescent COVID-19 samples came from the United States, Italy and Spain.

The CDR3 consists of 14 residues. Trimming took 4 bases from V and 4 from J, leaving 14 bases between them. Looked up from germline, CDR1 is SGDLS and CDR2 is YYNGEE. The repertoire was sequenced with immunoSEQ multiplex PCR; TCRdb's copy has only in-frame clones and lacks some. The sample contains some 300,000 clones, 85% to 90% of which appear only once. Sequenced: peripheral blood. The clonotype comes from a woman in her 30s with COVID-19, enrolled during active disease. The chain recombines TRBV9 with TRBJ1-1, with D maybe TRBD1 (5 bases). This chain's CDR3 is CASSPGGGFTEAFF. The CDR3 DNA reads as TGTGCCAGCAGCCCCGGGGGGGGGTTCACTGAAGCTTTCTTT.